The rows below give T cell receptor beta chains drawn from one sample of a study of siplizumab effects on memory and regulatory T cells. The method was immunoSEQ multiplex PCR; TCRdb's version includes in-frame clones alone and lacks a portion of them. The profile shows approximately 97,000 clones, 80% to 95% of them singletons. Sequencing was performed on CD4+ T cells sorted from blood. These receptors originate from a human donor in good health. Each CDR3 is given with its conserved first and last residue. Clone size appears in some rows only: once, few, many, or a class for an expanded clone.

TRBJ2-7 NA TRBV7-9 CASSLAYLGSLYEQYF
TRBJ2-1 NA TRBV30 CAWTKTVGTSQFF
TRBJ2-1 NA TRBV28 CASRFGGPVEQFF
TRBJ1-5 NA TRBV5-8 CASSPGQINQPQHF
TRBJ2-5 NA TRBV2 CASSAGRTITKETQYF
TRBJ1-2 NA TRBV7-2 CASSINGAGGNGYTF
TRBJ1-1 NA TRBV6-1 CAVTSGEAFF
TRBJ2-2 NA TRBV18 CASSPHIEGTGELFF
TRBJ2-7 NA TRBV28 CASTPRRTFYEQYF
TRBJ1-5 NA TRBV23-1 CASRTTVASNQPQHF
TRBJ1-2 NA TRBV5-1 CASSSITGVYGYTF
TRBJ1-1 NA TRBV28 CASIASRGRGTEAFF
TRBJ1-2 NA TRBV28 CASSPRTGANYGYTF
TRBJ2-3 NA TRBV7-3 CASSPRTSGGTQYF
TRBJ2-5 once TRBV27 CASSPSRSRGETQYF
TRBJ2-7 NA TRBV27 CASRRTGTTYEQYF
TRBJ2-1 NA TRBV6-5 CASSYGRGVDRNEQFF
TRBJ2-1 NA TRBV7-2 CASSSTGNEQFF
TRBJ2-6 NA TRBV6-1 CASSDRLSGANVLTF
TRBJ1-2 NA TRBV28 CATVEVRGTYGYTF
TRBJ2-5 NA TRBV19 CASSIKGPPQETQYF
TRBJ2-2 NA TRBV11-2 CASSSLNTGELFF
TRBJ2-3 few TRBV19 CAISQGRRSGSRVDTQYF
TRBJ2-2 NA TRBV10-2 CASRITSATGELFF
TRBJ2-1 NA TRBV5-1 CASTPRTHRGKDPLASYNEQFF
TRBJ2-5 NA TRBV29-1 CSVPRQGGQETQYF
TRBJ1-1 NA TRBV6-5 CASSYSYSPTSAFF
TRBJ2-7 once TRBV29-1 CSVTGQGTYEQYF